Below are 22 T cell receptor beta chains sequenced from a single sample in a study of post-analysis software for immune sequencing data. Prepared TCR beta cDNA libraries contained unique molecular identifiers. TCRdb re-called the PCR reads through MiXCR, storing one row per CDR3 protein. This table holds approximately 660,000 distinct CDR3 sequences, 55% to 60% found once. Their cognate antigens are unknown. Study-wide results and caveats: Roughly five TRBV segments appeared more often in patients than in controls, and TRBV5-6, TRBV5-1 and TRBV20-1 were among these.

Source material: blood. These receptors came from a girl under 10 years old with multiple sclerosis.

The genes are TRBV3-1 and TRBJ2-1; possibly TRBD2 for D (6 bases). Germline V CDR1 and CDR2: LGHDT, YNNKEL (reference sequence). V lost 2 bases and J lost 1, with 12 bases in between. The CDR3 consists of 16 residues. CDR3 sequence reads: CASSQTRLVSYNEQFF. CDR3 sequence (DNA): TGTGCCAGCAGCCAAACCCGACTAGTTTCCTACAATGAGCAGTTCTTC.

The chain has TRBV7-2 and TRBJ1-1; perhaps TRBD1 as D (5 bases). The CDR3 runs to 14 residues. V gave up 6 bases and J gave up 0 bases, with 11 bases separating them. The germline CDR1 and CDR2 sequences are SGHTA and FQGNSA. CDR3 in DNA: TGTGCCAGCAGAAAGGGGACGATGAACACTGAAGCTTTCTTT. This sequence encodes CASRKGTMNTEAFF.

V gene TRBV4-2 combines with J gene TRBJ2-1; D uncertain. CDR1 is LGHNA, CDR2 YNFKEQ, per germline. Trimming stripped 0 bases from V and 6 bases from J, with 9 bases between. This CDR3 spans 14 amino acids. The CDR3 sequence: CASSQDPTGNEQFF. The CDR3 DNA sequence: TGTGCCAGCAGCCAAGACCCCACGGGCAATGAGCAGTTCTTC.

In its sample, this clonotype was seen a few times. The V and J genes are TRBV5-1 and TRBJ2-7; TRBD2 agrees at 12 bases. Germline loops: CDR1 SGHRS, CDR2 YFSETQ. V was pared by 2 bases and J by 4 bases, with 7 bases of the junction left unmatched. The CDR3 runs 16 residues. The CDR3 protein is CASSFGLAGPIYEQYF. CDR3 bases: TGCGCCAGCAGCTTCGGACTAGCGGGACCAATTTACGAGCAGTACTTC.

CDR3 coding DNA: TGCAGTGCTAGAGATCCGGGACGTCGAAATGAGCAGTTCTTC. Amino acid sequence: CSARDPGRRNEQFF. The chain carries TRBV20-1 and TRBJ2-1; perhaps D is TRBD1 or TRBD2 (5 bases each). The CDR3 covers 14 residues. In germline, CDR1 is DFQATT, CDR2 SNEGSKA (reference sequence). V shed 0 bases and J shed 7 bases, with 13 bases lying between them.

This chain joins TRBV28 and TRBJ2-5; 9 bases fit TRBD2. The V gene's germline CDR1 is MDHEN and CDR2 SYDVKM. V lost 6 bases to trimming and J lost 2 bases; unmatched junction nucleotides: 10. The CDR3 loop spans 16 amino acids. The CDR3 bases are TGTGCCAGCAGCATAACGCCGACTAGCGGACAAGAGACCCAGTACTTC. Its translation: CASSITPTSGQETQYF.

The chain has TRBV10-3 and TRBJ2-7; 9 bases match TRBD1. With V trimmed by 0 bases and J by 3 bases, 12 bases remained unmatched. The CDR3 runs to 18 residues. CDR1 is ENHRY and CDR2 is SYGVKD in the germline V gene. CDR3 nucleotides: TGTGCCATCAGTGAGTCCGAGGGACAGGGTCCCAATATCTACGAGCAGTACTTC. Translation: CAISESEGQGPNIYEQYF.

The genes are TRBV21-1 and TRBJ2-4; TRBD2, the D gene given by the table, was not confirmed from the DNA. TRBV21-1 is assigned pseudogene status. There are 14 residues in the CDR3. CDR3 residues: CASSKEGRGGEQYF. The CDR3 DNA follows: TGTGCCAGCAGCAAAGAAGGGAGGGGAGGTGAGCAGTACTTC.

For the CDR3, the DNA is TGCAGTGCCCGACTGCAGCCCAACTACGAGCAGTACTTC. This gives the protein CSARLQPNYEQYF. The chain uses TRBV20-1 and TRBJ2-7; D is ambiguous. With 6 bases removed from V and 3 bases from J, the gap between germline ends came to 15 bases. CDR1 and CDR2 (germline): DFQATT, SNEGSKA (reference sequence). The CDR3 has 13 residues.

V and J are TRBV6-6 and TRBJ1-6; TRBD1 matches at 7 bases. CDR1 is MNHNY, CDR2 SVGAGI, per germline (reference sequence). The CDR3 sequence is 17 residues long. Trimming removed 7 bases from V and 6 bases from J; junction bases left unmatched: 15. The DNA of the CDR3 is TGTGCCAGCAAAGGGAACAGGGGTTTAGGATTTAATTCACCCCTCCACTTT. Its translation is CASKGNRGLGFNSPLHF.

V and J are TRBV5-1 and TRBJ2-3; D possibly corresponds to TRBD2 (6 bases). V was clipped by 4 bases and J by 8 bases, with 17 bases between them. Germline V gene sequence: CDR1 SGHRS, CDR2 YFSETQ. This CDR3 has 14 amino acids. The CDR3: CASSPGLGGGTQYF. The CDR3 DNA follows: TGCGCCAGCAGCCCCGGACTGGGGGGTGGTACGCAGTATTTT.

This clonotype was recorded only once. This chain connects TRBV2 to TRBJ1-1; D possibly corresponds to TRBD1 (6 bases). The CDR3 spans 12 residues. The germline V and J ends were trimmed by 7 bases and 5 bases, with 11 bases remaining between them. Germline V gene data show CDR1 as SNHLY and CDR2 as FYNNEI. As DNA, the CDR3 is TGTGCCAGCACAGGGGAGGGGACTGAAGCTTTCTTT. Amino acid sequence: CASTGEGTEAFF.

The gene calls are TRBV6-2 or TRBV6-3 and TRBJ1-2, with TRBD1 matching over 7 bases. CDR3 size: 15 residues. Germline CDR1 and CDR2: MNHEY and SVGEGT. Germline trimming cut 5 bases from V and 2 bases from J; bases unmatched to any gene: 8. The CDR3 protein is CASSRGQPTNYGYTF. CDR3 coding DNA: TGTGCCAGCAGTCGGGGACAGCCGACAAACTATGGCTACACCTTC.

The rearrangement joins TRBV20-1 to TRBJ1-4; tentatively, D is TRBD1 (5 bases). Germline values: CDR1 DFQATT, CDR2 SNEGSKA (reference sequence). V gave up 0 bases and J gave up 4 bases, with 9 bases separating them. The CDR3 length is 14 residues. Written as DNA, the CDR3 is TGCAGTGCTAGAGAACCAGGGCTTAATGAAAAACTGTTTTTT. Its translation is CSAREPGLNEKLFF.

The CDR3 region has the DNA TGCAGTGCCACCGGGGGTGGCGGGGCCAACGTCCTGACTTTC. It translates to CSATGGGGANVLTF. This chain uses TRBV20-1 with TRBJ2-6; perhaps TRBD2 as D (6 bases). The CDR3 totals 14 residues. Germline V gene lookup returns CDR1 DFQATT and CDR2 SNEGSKA (reference sequence). V dropped 6 bases and J dropped 4 bases, with 13 bases sitting between them.

This chain joins TRBV4-2 and TRBJ1-1; the D gene is possibly TRBD1 (6 bases). Germline-derived CDR1 and CDR2 are LGHNA and YNFKEQ. V shed 3 bases and J shed 0 bases, with 14 bases lying between them. CDR3 length equals 16 residues. The CDR3 protein is CASSQVQGSMNTEAFF. The CDR3 region has the DNA TGTGCCAGCAGCCAGGTGCAGGGGAGCATGAACACTGAAGCTTTCTTT.

CDR3 sequence (DNA): TGCAGCGTTGAAGCGCCGGGACTAGCGGGAGGAAAAACCTACAATGAGCAGTTCTTC. Translating gives CSVEAPGLAGGKTYNEQFF. V and J are TRBV29-1 and TRBJ2-1; 15 nucleotides match TRBD2. Germline CDR1 reads SQVTM; CDR2 reads ANQGSEA. V trimming: 1 base; J trimming: 2 bases; junction bases outside the gene matches: 9. CDR3 size: 19 residues.

The chain is built from TRBV5-1 and TRBJ1-1; unclear D gene. CDR3 length: 14 amino acids. The germline CDR1 and CDR2 sequences are SGHRS and YFSETQ. V was cut by 4 bases and J by 3 bases, with 13 bases left in between. The chain's CDR3 is CASSARTDYTEAFF. The CDR3 nucleotides are TGCGCCAGCAGCGCTCGGACCGATTACACTGAAGCTTTCTTT.

This clonotype was detected only a few times. V is TRBV15 and J is TRBJ2-5; possibly TRBD1 for D (5 bases). Trimming took off 3 bases at V and 5 bases at J, with 7 bases between the two ends. The germline CDR1 and CDR2 sequences are LNHNV and YYDKDF (reference sequence). The CDR3 loop spans 12 amino acids. The DNA for the CDR3 is TGTGCCACCAGCAGGGGGCGGGAGACCCAGTACTTC. This sequence encodes CATSRGRETQYF. The full variable domain, in which reference TRBV15 and TRBJ2-5 provide the parts outside the CDR3, is DAMVIQNPRYQVTQFGKPVTLSCSQTLNHNVMYWYQQKSSQAPKLLFHYYDKDFNNEADTPDNFQSRRPNTSFCFLDIRSPGLGDTAMYLCATSRGRETQYFGPGTRLLVL.

This clonotype turned up a few times. This chain connects TRBV4-3 to TRBJ2-1; tentative D call: TRBD2 (5 bases). The V gene's germline CDR1 is LGHNA and CDR2 YSLEER. This CDR3 has 15 amino acids. Trimming stripped 2 bases from V and 4 bases from J, with 12 bases between. As DNA, the CDR3 is TGCGCCAGCAGCCAATCTGGACTCGGATACAATGAGCAGTTCTTC. As protein: CASSQSGLGYNEQFF.

This clonotype has just a few counts. The chain uses TRBV20-1 and TRBJ2-1, with D maybe TRBD1 (6 bases). V lost 4 bases, J lost 4 bases, and 14 bases lay in between. The CDR3 spans 14 residues. The germline V gene has CDR1 DFQATT and CDR2 SNEGSKA (reference sequence). The CDR3 spells CSAIRYGTYNEQFF. DNA for the CDR3: TGCAGTGCTATTCGTTACGGGACATACAATGAGCAGTTCTTC.

The J gene is TRBJ2-1, the V gene TRBV12-3 or TRBV12-4; the match to TRBD1 covers 7 bases. CDR3 length: 14 residues. Losses at the gene ends were 4 bases for V and 5 bases for J; bases not matched to a gene: 5. The CDR3 protein is CASSSGTANNEQFF. The DNA for the CDR3 is TGTGCCAGCAGTTCCGGGACAGCAAACAATGAGCAGTTCTTC.